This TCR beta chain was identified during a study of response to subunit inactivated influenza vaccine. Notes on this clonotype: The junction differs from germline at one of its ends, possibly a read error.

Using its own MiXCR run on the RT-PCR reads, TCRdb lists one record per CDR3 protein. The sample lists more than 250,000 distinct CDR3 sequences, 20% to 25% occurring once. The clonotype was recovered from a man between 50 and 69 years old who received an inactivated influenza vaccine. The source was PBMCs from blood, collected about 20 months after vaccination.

The chain's CDR3 is CTSSYYRGPRSVGNQPQHF. The CDR3 DNA sequence: TGTACCAGCAGTTACTACAGGGGCCCGAGATCGGTTGGCAATCAGCCCCAGCATTTT. The chain couples TRBV12-3 or TRBV12-4 to TRBJ1-5; 7 nucleotides agree with TRBD1. The CDR3 is 19 residues long.